These T cell receptor beta chains were read from a single sample in a study of blood T cells in healthy people across ages. TCRdb reanalysed the 5' RACE reads using MiXCR and keeps one entry per CDR3 protein. The repertoire consists of hundreds of thousands of distinct CDR3 sequences, with roughly 32% occurring once and the leading ten covering less than 20%. The sample comprised blood. These TCRs come from an elderly woman in good health. Each CDR3 is given with its conserved first and last residue. A D gene is named only where the DNA matches it firmly. Rows give clone size only sometimes, using once, few, many, or a class for an expanded clone.

d_gene	v_gene	j_gene	abundance	CDR3nt	CDR3aa
-	TRBV4-1	TRBJ2-1	many	TGCGCCAGCAGCCAGACCCAGGCACAACCGTCAGAGTTCTTC	CASSQTQAQPSEFF
-	TRBV6-2/TRBV6-3	TRBJ1-1	few	TGTGCCAGCAGTTATGAGGGGGGGGGGGCCGGCACTGAAGCTTTCTTT	CASSYEGGGAGTEAFF
-	TRBV24-1	TRBJ2-5	many	TGTGCCACCAGTGCGGGATCCAAAGAGACCCAGTACTTC	CATSAGSKETQYF
-	TRBV7-2	TRBJ1-2	-	TGTGCCAGCAGCTTAGCGGGCAACGAGGGGGTAAACTATGGCTACACCTTC	CASSLAGNEGVNYGYTF
-	TRBV15	TRBJ2-5	-	TGTGCCACCAGTCGAGGTCAAGAGACCCAGTACTTC	CATSRGQETQYF
-	TRBV2	TRBJ2-3	many	TGTGCCAGCAGTGAACAGGGTGTGGATACGCAGTATTTT	CASSEQGVDTQYF
TRBD1	TRBV7-7	TRBJ2-5	-	TGTGCCAGCAGCTTACGACAGGGAAGCGGAGAGACCCAGTACTTC	CASSLRQGSGETQYF
-	TRBV27	TRBJ1-2	many	TGTGCCAGCAGTTTAGGAGGGGCTAAAGGCTACACCTTC	CASSLGGAKGYTF
-	TRBV5-6	TRBJ1-5	few	TGTGCCAGCAGCTTTGGTGTGCGTCAGCCCCAGCATTTT	CASSFGVRQPQHF
-	TRBV30	TRBJ1-1	-	TGTGCCTGGGGAGCGGGACGTCTGAACACTGAAGCTTTCTTT	CAWGAGRLNTEAFF
-	TRBV30	TRBJ2-5	many	TGTGCCTTGAACTTGGGGGGGCAGGCGACCCAGTACTTC	CALNLGGQATQYF
TRBD1	TRBV6-6	TRBJ2-7	-	TGTGCCAGCAGTTACGATAAGGGGGCAACCTACGAGCAGTACTTC	CASSYDKGATYEQYF
-	TRBV9	TRBJ2-1	-	TGTGCCAGCAGCGTACGACACGACAATGAGCAGTTCTTC	CASSVRHDNEQFF
-	TRBV24-1	TRBJ2-5	many	TGTGCCACCAGTGATTTGGGCAGGGGCGCGGAGACCCAGTACTTC	CATSDLGRGAETQYF
TRBD2	TRBV15	TRBJ2-3	many	TGTGCCACCAGCAGAGATAGAAAACCTAGCGGGGACACAGATACGCAGTATTTT	CATSRDRKPSGDTDTQYF
TRBD2	TRBV28	TRBJ2-1	few	TGTGCCAGCAGTGAAACTAGCGGGGGGGCCAATGAGCAGTTCTTC	CASSETSGGANEQFF
TRBD1	TRBV6-2/TRBV6-3	TRBJ2-3	few	TGTGCCAGCAGTTACACCGCCGTGGACAGGGGTAGGCCAGATACGCAGTATTTT	CASSYTAVDRGRPDTQYF
TRBD2	TRBV3-1	TRBJ2-5	-	TGTGCCAGCAGCCAAGTTCAGACTAGCGGCCCCCAAGAGACCCAGTACTTC	CASSQVQTSGPQETQYF
-	TRBV11-2	TRBJ1-1	few	TGTGCCAGCAGCCCGGGGTCAGCGAACACTGAAGCTTTCTTT	CASSPGSANTEAFF
-	TRBV30	TRBJ1-4	-	TGTGCCGGAATCACCCCCAAGGGCGAAAAACTGTTTTTT	CAGITPKGEKLFF
-	TRBV12-3/TRBV12-4	TRBJ2-1	many	TGTGCCAGCAACGGTTGGGGGCGTAGCTCCTACAATGAGCAGTTCTTC	CASNGWGRSSYNEQFF
TRBD2	TRBV20-1	TRBJ2-5	many	TGCAGTGCTAGTGGCCTAGCGGGGGCGAGGGAGACCCAGTACTTC	CSASGLAGARETQYF
TRBD1	TRBV29-1	TRBJ1-1	many	TGCAGCGTGAGGACAGGGCGGAACACTGAAGCTTTCTTT	CSVRTGRNTEAFF
-	TRBV27	TRBJ2-7	-	TGTGCCAGTATCGGGCGGCGGGCAGAGAGAGAGTACTTC	CASIGRRAEREYF
TRBD1	TRBV5-1	TRBJ2-1	many	TGCGCCAGCAGCATTTCAGGGGGCAGGGAGCAGTTCTTC	CASSISGGREQFF
-	TRBV4-3	TRBJ2-1	-	TGCGCCAGCAGCCAAGAGGCCAGGGCCTCTTACAATGAGCAGTTCTTC	CASSQEARASYNEQFF
TRBD2	TRBV6-1	TRBJ2-1	many	TGTGCCAGCAGTGCCACGTCCTTTAGCGGGGGCTTTTACAATGAGCAGTTCTTC	CASSATSFSGGFYNEQFF
-	TRBV30	TRBJ1-2	-	TGTGCCTGGAGTCGACTCATGGACAGTAGCTATGGCTACACCTTC	CAWSRLMDSSYGYTF
TRBD1	TRBV7-2	TRBJ1-1	-	TGTGCCAGCATTCAGGGGGCAGCAGGGACTGAAGCTTTCTTT	CASIQGAAGTEAFF
TRBD1	TRBV20-1	TRBJ2-7	-	TGCAGTGCGGCACAGGGGTCCTCCTACGAGCAGTACTTC	CSAAQGSSYEQYF
TRBD1	TRBV28	TRBJ2-3	-	TGTGCCAGCAGGGGTCCGGGACAGGGATCAGATACGCAGTATTTT	CASRGPGQGSDTQYF
TRBD2	TRBV5-1	TRBJ2-5	many	TGCGCCAGCAGCTCCGGGGGGACCTTGGAGACCCAGTACTTC	CASSSGGTLETQYF
-	TRBV7-9	TRBJ2-7	many	TGTGCCAGCAGTTATGCGAATTCCTACGAGCAGTACTTC	CASSYANSYEQYF
-	TRBV4-1	TRBJ2-7	-	TGCGCCAGCAGCCAAGATAATCCGCGAGGGGTCTACGAGCAGTACTTC	CASSQDNPRGVYEQYF
-	TRBV5-1	TRBJ1-1	few	TGCGCCAGCAGCCCACGGCCGGGACTTATTATAAGTAACACTGAAGCTTTCTTT	CASSPRPGLIISNTEAFF
-	TRBV10-3	TRBJ2-7	-	TGTGCCATCAGTGATCGGGAGACTCGGAACGCGATCTACGAGCAGTACTTC	CAISDRETRNAIYEQYF
-	TRBV20-1	TRBJ2-7	many	TGCAGTACAATTACTGACGGAATCTACGAGCAGTACTTC	CSTITDGIYEQYF
-	TRBV7-2	TRBJ2-4	many	TGTGCCAGCAGCTTAGCGTTCGGGCGGCAGTTTCAGTACTTC	CASSLAFGRQFQYF
-	TRBV5-1	TRBJ2-5	-	TGCGCCAGCGGGGCGGGACACTCGCTTCGCGCCTACAATGAGCAGTACTTC	CASGAGHSLRAYNEQYF
-	TRBV30	TRBJ1-1	-	TGTGCCTGGAGTAGAAGGACAAGTAAAGCTTTCTTT	CAWSRRTSKAFF
TRBD1	TRBV28	TRBJ1-5	few	TGTGCCAGCAGGTCGGACAGGGAGATTAGCGGTAGCAATCAGCCCCAGCATTTT	CASRSDREISGSNQPQHF
TRBD1	TRBV12-3/TRBV12-4	TRBJ2-3	-	TGTGCCAGCAGTTCCCGAGGACAGGGGAGCGCAGATGCGCAGTATTTT	CASSSRGQGSADAQYF
-	TRBV28	TRBJ2-3	many	TGTGCCAGCAGGACCTCCTCTTCAGCTATTGATACGCAGTATTTT	CASRTSSSAIDTQYF
-	TRBV29-1	TRBJ2-5	many	TGCAGCGTTCAGGGCAGCCAAGAGACCCAGTACTTC	CSVQGSQETQYF
-	TRBV27	TRBJ1-6	few	TGTGCCAGCAGTCCCGGGCGGTCACCCCTCCACTTT	CASSPGRSPLHF
-	TRBV6-6	TRBJ1-6	-	TGTGCCAGCCGGGGCACCGGGCCGCCCCCCCACTTT	CASRGTGPPPHF
-	TRBV4-2	TRBJ1-4	-	TGTGCCAGCAGCCAAGATGGTACAGGTCTTAATGAAAAACTGTTTTTT	CASSQDGTGLNEKLFF
-	TRBV7-9	TRBJ1-1	-	TGTGCCAGCAGCAAAGGGGCGTTAGAAGCTTTCTTT	CASSKGALEAFF
-	TRBV29-1	TRBJ2-3	many	TGCAGCGGAGGAGGCGCTGCAGCAGATACGCAGTATTTT	CSGGGAAADTQYF
-	TRBV29-1	TRBJ2-3	many	TGCAGCGTCCTCTTCACAGATACGCAGTATTTT	CSVLFTDTQYF
-	TRBV6-5	TRBJ2-5	many	TGTGCCAGCAGCCGCGGGTTGGAGACCCAGTACTTC	CASSRGLETQYF
TRBD1	TRBV29-1	TRBJ2-7	many	TGCAGCGTCGCCCCCTCCGGGACAGGGGGCTACGAGCAGTACTTC	CSVAPSGTGGYEQYF
TRBD2	TRBV7-9	TRBJ2-5	-	TGTGCCAGCAGCTTAGCTAGCGGGAGCCAAGAGACCCAGTACTTC	CASSLASGSQETQYF
-	TRBV7-9	TRBJ1-2	once	TGTGCCAGCAGCTCCTCGTCGAGGGGGAGCTATGGCTACACCTTC	CASSSSSRGSYGYTF